This T cell receptor beta chain was profiled in a study of T cell repertoires in cytomegalovirus infection (dated by TCRdb to the late 2010s). Study-level background: Because public TCR beta signatures pointed to carriage of CMV infection together with the matching HLA type, the HLA type of each donor mattered for the analysis. General conclusions and limits of the study: Cumulative frequency of public TCR beta family members discriminated carriers of CMV infection plus the relevant HLA type in this cohort and an independent approximately 350-donor cohort. The ex vivo response was dominated by HLA-C-restricted CMV-specific TCR beta clonotypes, which also provided the single most frequent clonotype in two of eight donors.

CDR1 and CDR2, looked up from the germline V gene (reference sequence), are LNHDA and SQIVND. Reading from cysteine to phenylalanine, the CDR3 counts 15 amino acids. The sequence is cut down to CDR3 DNA, 45 bases in frame from base 1. Germline trimming: 4 bases from V, 5 bases from J; junction bases outside gene matches: 5. Sequencer: Illumina HiSeq 1500. TCRdb reworked the public reads: Q25 trimming with fastp, MiXCR clone assembly, productive beta chains retained. Each CDR3 protein appears once, grouped with its most common genes and DNA. This sample is represented by 500,000 to 600,000 distinct CDR3 sequences; approximately 16% of them were singletons. Of the sample, more than 20% is held by the ten largest clones. This clonotype has at least ten counts. Its antigen is currently not known. No qualities accompany the bases; no much larger clone lies one base away.

What was sequenced was CD8+ T cells from PBMCs. This TCR was recovered from a human donor in good health (CMV status not recorded). Some clones in this sample may be carry-over from other donors' samples. This chain is built from TRBV19 and TRBJ1-1; 12 nucleotides in the junction match TRBD1. The CDR3: CASSNRDRGPTEAFF. The nucleotide sequence is TGTGCCAGTAGTAATCGGGACAGGGGGCCGACTGAAGCTTTCTTT.